This TCR beta chain was identified during a study of PD-L1 blockade in urothelial cancer. About the study: Blood was subjected to analysis at 3 weeks (second dose) and 6 weeks following treatment start.

The CDR3 spans 12 residues. With 0 bases removed from V and 6 bases from J, the gap between germline ends came to 7 bases. CDR1 SGHNT and CDR2 YYREEE come from the germline V gene (reference sequence). The time point was: pretreatment peripheral blood. Sequencing was performed with immunoSEQ multiplex PCR; in TCRdb, only in-frame clones are kept and a portion is missing. The sample has approximately 71,000 clones; around 84% are singletons. The V gene is TRBV5-4, the J gene TRBJ2-7; D is perhaps TRBD2 (6 bases). The TCR originated in a woman between 70 and 85 years old with urothelial cancer. The source material was PBMCs, sampled around atezolizumab (anti-PD-L1) treatment. The CDR3 sequence: CASSLGGAEQYF. In nucleotides, the CDR3 is TGTGCCAGCAGCTTGGGCGGGGCCGAGCAGTACTTC.